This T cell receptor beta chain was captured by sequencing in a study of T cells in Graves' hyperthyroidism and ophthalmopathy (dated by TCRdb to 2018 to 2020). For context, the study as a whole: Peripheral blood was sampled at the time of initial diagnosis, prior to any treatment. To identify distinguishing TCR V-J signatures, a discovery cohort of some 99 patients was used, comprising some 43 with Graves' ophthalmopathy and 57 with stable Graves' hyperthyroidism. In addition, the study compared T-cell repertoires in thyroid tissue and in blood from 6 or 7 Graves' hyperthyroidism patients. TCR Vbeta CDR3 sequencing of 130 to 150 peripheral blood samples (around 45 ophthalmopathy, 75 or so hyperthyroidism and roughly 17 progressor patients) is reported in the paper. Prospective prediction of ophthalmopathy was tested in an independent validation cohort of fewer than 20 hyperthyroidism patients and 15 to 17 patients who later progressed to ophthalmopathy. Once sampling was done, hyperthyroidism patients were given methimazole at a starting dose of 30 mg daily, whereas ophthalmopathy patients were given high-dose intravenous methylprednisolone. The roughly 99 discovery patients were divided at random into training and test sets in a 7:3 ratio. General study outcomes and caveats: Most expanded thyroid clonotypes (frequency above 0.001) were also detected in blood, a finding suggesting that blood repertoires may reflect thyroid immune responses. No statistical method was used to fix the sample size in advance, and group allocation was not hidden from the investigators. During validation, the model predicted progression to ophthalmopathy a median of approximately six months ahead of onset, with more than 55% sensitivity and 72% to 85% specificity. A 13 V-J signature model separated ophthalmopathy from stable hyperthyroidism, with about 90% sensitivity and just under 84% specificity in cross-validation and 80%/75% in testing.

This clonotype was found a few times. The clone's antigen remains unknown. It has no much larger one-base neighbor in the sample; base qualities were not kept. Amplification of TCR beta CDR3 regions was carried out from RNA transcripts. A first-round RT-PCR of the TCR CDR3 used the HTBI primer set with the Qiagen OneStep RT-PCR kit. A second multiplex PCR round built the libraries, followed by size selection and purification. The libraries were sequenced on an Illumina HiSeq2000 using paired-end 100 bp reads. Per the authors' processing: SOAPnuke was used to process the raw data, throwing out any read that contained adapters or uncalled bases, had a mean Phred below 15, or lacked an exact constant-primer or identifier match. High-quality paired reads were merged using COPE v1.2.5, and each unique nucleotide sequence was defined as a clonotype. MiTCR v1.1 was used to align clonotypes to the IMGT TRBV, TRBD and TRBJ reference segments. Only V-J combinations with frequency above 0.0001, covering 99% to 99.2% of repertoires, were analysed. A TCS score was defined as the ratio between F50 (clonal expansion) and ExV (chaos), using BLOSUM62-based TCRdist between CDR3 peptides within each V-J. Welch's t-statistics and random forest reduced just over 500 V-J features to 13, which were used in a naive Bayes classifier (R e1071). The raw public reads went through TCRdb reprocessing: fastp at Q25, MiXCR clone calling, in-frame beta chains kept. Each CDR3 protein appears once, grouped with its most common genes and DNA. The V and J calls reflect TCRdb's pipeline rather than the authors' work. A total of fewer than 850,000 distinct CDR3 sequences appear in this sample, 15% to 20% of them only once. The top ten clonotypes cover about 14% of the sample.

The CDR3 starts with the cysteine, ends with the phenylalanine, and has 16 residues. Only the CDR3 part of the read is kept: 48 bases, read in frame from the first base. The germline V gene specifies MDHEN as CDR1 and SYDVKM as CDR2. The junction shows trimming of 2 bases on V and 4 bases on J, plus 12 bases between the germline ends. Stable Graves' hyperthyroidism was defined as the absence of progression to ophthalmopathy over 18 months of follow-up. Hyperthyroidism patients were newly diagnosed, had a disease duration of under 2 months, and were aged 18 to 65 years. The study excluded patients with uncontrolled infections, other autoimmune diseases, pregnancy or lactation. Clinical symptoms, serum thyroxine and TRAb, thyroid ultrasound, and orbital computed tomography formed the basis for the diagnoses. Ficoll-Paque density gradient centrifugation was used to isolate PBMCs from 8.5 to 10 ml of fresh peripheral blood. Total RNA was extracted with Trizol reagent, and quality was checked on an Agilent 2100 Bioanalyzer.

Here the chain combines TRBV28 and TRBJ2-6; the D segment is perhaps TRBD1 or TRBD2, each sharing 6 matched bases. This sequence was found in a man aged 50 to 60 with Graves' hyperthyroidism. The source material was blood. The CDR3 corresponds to CASSLGGLAGANVLTF. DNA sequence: TGTGCCAGCAGTTTAGGGGGGCTCGCCGGGGCCAACGTCCTGACTTTC. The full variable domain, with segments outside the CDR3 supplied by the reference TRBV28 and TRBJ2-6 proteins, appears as DVKVTQSSRYLVKRTGEKVFLECVQDMDHENMFWYRQDPGLGLRLIYFSYDVKMKEKGDIPEGYSVSREKKERFSLILESASTNQTSMYLCASSLGGLAGANVLTFGAGSRLTVL.